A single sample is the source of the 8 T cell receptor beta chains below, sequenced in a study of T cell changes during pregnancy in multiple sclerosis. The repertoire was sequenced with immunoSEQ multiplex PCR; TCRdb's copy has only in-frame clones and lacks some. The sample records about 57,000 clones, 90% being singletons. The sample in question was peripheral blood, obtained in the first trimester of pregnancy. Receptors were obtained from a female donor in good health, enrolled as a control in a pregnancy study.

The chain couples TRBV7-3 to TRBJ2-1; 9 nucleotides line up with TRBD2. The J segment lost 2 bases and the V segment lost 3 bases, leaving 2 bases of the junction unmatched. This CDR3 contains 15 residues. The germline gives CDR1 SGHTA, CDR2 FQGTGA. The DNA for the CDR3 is TGTGCCAGCAGCTTGGAGCGGGGGGCCTACAATGAGCAGTTCTTC. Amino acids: CASSLERGAYNEQFF.

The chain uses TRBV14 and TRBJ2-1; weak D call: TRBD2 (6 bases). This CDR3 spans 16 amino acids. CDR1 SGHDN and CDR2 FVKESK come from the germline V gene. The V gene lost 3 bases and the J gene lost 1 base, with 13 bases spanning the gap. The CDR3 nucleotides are TGTGCCAGCAGCCATTCGCCGGGAGTATCCTACAATGAGCAGTTCTTC. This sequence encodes CASSHSPGVSYNEQFF.

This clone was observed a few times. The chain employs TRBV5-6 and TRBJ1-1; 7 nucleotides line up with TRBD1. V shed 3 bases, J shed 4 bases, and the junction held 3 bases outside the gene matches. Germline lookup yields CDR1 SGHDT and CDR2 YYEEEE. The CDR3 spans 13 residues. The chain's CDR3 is CASSWPGGTEAFF. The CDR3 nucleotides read TGTGCCAGCAGCTGGCCAGGGGGCACTGAAGCTTTCTTT.

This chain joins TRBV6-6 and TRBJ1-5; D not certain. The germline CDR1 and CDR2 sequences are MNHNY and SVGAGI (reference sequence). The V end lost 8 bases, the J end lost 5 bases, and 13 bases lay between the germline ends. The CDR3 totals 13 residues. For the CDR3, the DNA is TGTGCCAGCGCTCCCGCCCGGTATCAGCCCCAGCATTTT. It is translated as CASAPARYQPQHF.

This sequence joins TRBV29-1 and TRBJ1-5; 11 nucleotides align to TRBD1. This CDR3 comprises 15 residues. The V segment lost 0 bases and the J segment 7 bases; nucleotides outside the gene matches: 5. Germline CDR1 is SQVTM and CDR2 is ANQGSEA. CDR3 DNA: TGCAGCGTTGAAGAGGGGGGACAGGGGGGGCAGCCCCAGCATTTT. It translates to CSVEEGGQGGQPQHF.

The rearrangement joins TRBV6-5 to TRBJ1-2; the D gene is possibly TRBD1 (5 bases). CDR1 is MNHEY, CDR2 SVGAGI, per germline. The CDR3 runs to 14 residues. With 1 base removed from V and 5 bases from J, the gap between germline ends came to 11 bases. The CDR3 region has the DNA TGTGCCAGCAGTTACTTGGGGGGGGGTTATGGCTACACCTTC. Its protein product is CASSYLGGGYGYTF.

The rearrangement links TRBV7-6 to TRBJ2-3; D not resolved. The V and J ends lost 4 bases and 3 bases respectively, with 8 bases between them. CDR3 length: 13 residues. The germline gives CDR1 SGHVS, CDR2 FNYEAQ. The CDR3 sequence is CASSSTTTDTQYF. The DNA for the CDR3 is TGTGCCAGCAGCTCAACTACTACAGATACGCAGTATTTT.

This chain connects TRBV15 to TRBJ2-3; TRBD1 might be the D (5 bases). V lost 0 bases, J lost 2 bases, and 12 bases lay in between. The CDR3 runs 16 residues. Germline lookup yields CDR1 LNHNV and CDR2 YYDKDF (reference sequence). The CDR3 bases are TGTGCCACCAGCAGAGAGCCGCAGGGCATCACAGATACGCAGTATTTT. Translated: CATSREPQGITDTQYF.